Presented here are 28 T cell receptor beta chains from one specimen sequenced in a study of blood T cell repertoires in COVID-19. Libraries were prepared by immunoSEQ multiplex PCR; TCRdb keeps only in-frame clonotypes and omits some of them. The repertoire holds approximately 220,000 clones, 65% to 90% seen once, with 3.5% to 4% in the top ten. The sequenced sample consisted of PBMCs or T cells enriched from blood (not recorded which). These receptors all stem from a woman between 40 and 55 years old with acute COVID-19.

This chain links TRBV5-1 with TRBJ2-2; 8 nucleotides match TRBD1. This CDR3 region has 15 residues. V lost 4 bases and J lost 1; bases outside the gene matches: 3. Germline values: CDR1 SGHRS, CDR2 YFSETQ. As DNA, the CDR3 is TGCGCCAGCAGCCCTGGGACAGGGAACACCGGGGAGCTGTTTTTT. It codes for CASSPGTGNTGELFF.

CDR3 coding DNA: TGTGCCAGCTCATTGGGACCCGGGACAGGGGGCACTGAAGCTTTCTTT. This codes for CASSLGPGTGGTEAFF. V and J are TRBV18 and TRBJ1-1; 11 bases match TRBD1. Germline loops: CDR1 KGHSH, CDR2 LQKENI. Germline trimming cut 5 bases from V and 4 bases from J; bases unmatched to any gene: 9. The CDR3 sequence is 16 residues long.

A single count supports this clone. The chain carries TRBV6-5 and TRBJ1-6; D call uncertain. Germline V gene sequence: CDR1 MNHEY, CDR2 SVGAGI. There are 11 residues in the CDR3. The V end lost 6 bases, the J end lost 9 bases, and 6 bases lay between the germline ends. The CDR3 bases are TGTGCCAGCAGCCTGAGTTCACCCCTCCACTTT. This translates into CASSLSSPLHF.

The rearrangement joins TRBV10-3 to TRBJ1-5, with 7 bases identical to TRBD1. V gave up 5 bases and J gave up 4 bases; unmatched junction bases: 5. This CDR3 has 14 residues. The germline V gene encodes CDR1 ENHRY and CDR2 SYGVKD. CDR3 DNA: TGTGCCATCAGTACAGGGGTCACAAATCAGCCCCAGCATTTT. Translation: CAISTGVTNQPQHF.

This clone was seen a single time. The chain is built from TRBV6-1 and TRBJ1-5, with a weak D call TRBD1 (6 bases). The CDR3 is made up of 15 amino acids. Germline CDR1 MNHNS, CDR2 SASEGT. Trimming removed 5 bases at V and 4 bases at J, with 15 bases between. This CDR3 reads CASSPRDRRNQPQHF. The CDR3 DNA reads TGTGCCAGCAGTCCCCGAGACAGGAGGAATCAGCCCCAGCATTTT.

The V and J genes are TRBV14 and TRBJ2-4; no firm D call. CDR1 SGHDN and CDR2 FVKESK come from the germline V gene. The CDR3 length is 11 residues. V lost 3 bases and J 7 bases, leaving 4 bases between the germline ends. CDR3 in DNA: TGTGCCAGCAGCCACAGGAACATTCAGTACTTC. This sequence encodes CASSHRNIQYF.

The chain joins TRBV11-3 to TRBJ2-1; possible D gene TRBD2, 8 bases. Germline loops: CDR1 SGHNT, CDR2 YENEEA. CDR3 size: 16 residues. V shed 4 bases and J shed 5 bases, with 18 bases lying between them. The CDR3 spells CASSSGGTAGHNEQFF. CDR3 in DNA: TGTGCCAGCAGCTCGGGGGGGACAGCGGGGCACAATGAGCAGTTCTTC.

V and J are TRBV10-2 and TRBJ2-7; a possible D gene is TRBD2 (5 bases). CDR3 size: 18 residues. Germline V CDR1 and CDR2: WSHSY, SAAADI. Trimming stripped 2 bases from V and 3 bases from J, with 23 bases between. CDR3 sequence: CASSEELDLGLNFYEQYF. The CDR3 DNA reads TGCGCCAGCAGTGAGGAACTGGACCTCGGACTTAACTTCTACGAGCAGTACTTC.

The J gene is TRBJ1-5, the V gene TRBV15; TRBD1 aligns across 8 bases. This CDR3 has 16 residues. CDR1 and CDR2 from the germline V gene are LNHNV and YYDKDF (reference sequence). V shed 3 bases, J shed 7 bases, and the junction held 11 bases outside the gene matches. For the CDR3, the DNA is TGTGCCACCAGCAGCCCCGAGGACAGGGAGGGACAGCCCCAGCATTTT. Residues: CATSSPEDREGQPQHF.

This clone was seen just once. The J gene is TRBJ2-7, the V gene TRBV19; D is possibly TRBD1 (6 bases). Trimming stripped 5 bases from V and 0 bases from J, with 14 bases between. This CDR3 region has 15 residues. Germline assignment: CDR1 LNHDA and CDR2 SQIVND (reference sequence). CDR3 residues: CASSHGRGTSYEQYF. In nucleotides, the CDR3 is TGTGCCAGTAGTCATGGCAGGGGCACCTCCTACGAGCAGTACTTC.

The J gene is TRBJ1-2, the V gene TRBV7-9; D call uncertain. The CDR3 loop spans 13 amino acids. Between the trimmed V and J ends, which lost 4 bases and 4 bases, there was a span of 10 bases. The germline V gene encodes CDR1 SEHNR and CDR2 FQNEAQ (reference sequence). The CDR3 spells CASSSGVPYGYTF. The DNA of the CDR3 is TGTGCCAGCAGCTCCGGGGTACCCTATGGCTACACCTTC.

V and J are TRBV5-4 and TRBJ1-1; the D is unclear. V lost 4 bases and J lost 8, with 12 bases in between. Germline loops: CDR1 SGHNT, CDR2 YYREEE (reference sequence). This CDR3 contains 12 residues. This CDR3 reads CASSPPVGEAFF. For the CDR3, the DNA is TGTGCCAGCAGCCCCCCGGTCGGGGAAGCTTTCTTT.

The chain links TRBV4-1 to TRBJ2-4; 7 bases are a match to TRBD2. J lost 0 bases, V lost 1 base, and 6 bases had no gene match. The CDR3 runs to 17 residues. CDR1 is MGHRA and CDR2 is YSYEKL in the germline V gene. CDR3 in DNA: TGCGCCAGCAGCCAAGCCATCTTAGCGGGAGCCAAAAACATTCAGTACTTC. Protein sequence: CASSQAILAGAKNIQYF.

This sequence joins TRBV7-8 and TRBJ2-1, with D perhaps TRBD2 (5 bases). This CDR3 has 17 residues. Trimming left V 3 bases short and J 4 bases short, with 19 bases between. Looked up from germline, CDR1 is SGHVS and CDR2 is FQNEAQ. CDR3 region: CASSLSPVRGQYNEQFF. The CDR3 nucleotides read TGTGCCAGCAGCTTGTCGCCGGTGCGAGGGCAATACAATGAGCAGTTCTTC.

The CDR3 sequence is CASSPTPGENTGELFF. Here the CDR3 DNA reads TGCGCCAGCAGCCCAACCCCGGGGGAGAACACCGGGGAGCTGTTTTTT. The chain uses TRBV4-3 and TRBJ2-2; tentatively, D is TRBD2 (6 bases). CDR1 and CDR2 (germline): LGHNA, YSLEER. The ends were cut back, 4 bases at V and 1 base at J, with 13 bases in the middle. This CDR3 has 16 amino acids.

The chain uses TRBV10-3 and TRBJ2-2, with TRBD2 identical over 8 bases. V was pared by 4 bases and J by 2 bases, with 6 bases of the junction left unmatched. Looked up from germline, CDR1 is ENHRY and CDR2 is SYGVKD. This CDR3 has 16 amino acids. Written as DNA, the CDR3 is TGTGCCATCAGTGCGGGTAGCGGGAAAAACACCGGGGAGCTGTTTTTT. This encodes CAISAGSGKNTGELFF.

The table lists this clone with a count of one. V usage is TRBV9 and J usage is TRBJ1-6; D perhaps matches TRBD1 (5 bases). Trimming shortened V by 0 bases and J by 10 bases, and 14 bases separated the two germline ends. Germline V gene data show CDR1 as SGDLS and CDR2 as YYNGEE. The CDR3 totals 15 residues. The CDR3 loop is CASSVVSGPGSPLHF. DNA of the CDR3: TGTGCCAGCAGCGTAGTGTCAGGGCCTGGGTCACCCCTCCACTTT. Complete variable domain (other parts from reference TRBV9 and TRBJ1-6): DSGVTQTPKHLITATGQRVTLRCSPRSGDLSVYWYQQSLDQGLQFLIQYYNGEERAKGNILERFSAQQFPDLHSELNLSSLELGDSALYFCASSVVSGPGSPLHFGNGTRLTVT.

The chain combines TRBV5-1 with TRBJ2-1; D perhaps matches TRBD2 (5 bases). V was clipped by 0 bases and J by 7 bases, with 14 bases between them. The CDR3 runs 15 residues. In germline, CDR1 is SGHRS, CDR2 YFSETQ. As DNA, the CDR3 is TGCGCCAGCAGCTTGGCCCGGACTGGATTAAATGAGCAGTTCTTC. The encoded protein is CASSLARTGLNEQFF.

This chain links TRBV6-5 with TRBJ1-2, with unresolved D. The CDR3 totals 15 residues. Trimming stripped 8 bases from V and 4 bases from J, with 20 bases between. Per the germline V gene, CDR1 is MNHEY and CDR2 is SVGAGI. This chain's CDR3 is CASQRRAGVGYGYTF. CDR3 bases: TGTGCCAGCCAGCGGAGGGCAGGCGTTGGCTATGGCTACACCTTC.

The V gene is TRBV2, the J gene TRBJ2-7; tentatively, D is TRBD1 (6 bases). CDR1 is SNHLY, CDR2 FYNNEI, per germline. The CDR3 runs 15 residues. Trimming took 7 bases from V and 2 from J, leaving 18 bases between them. CDR3 nucleotides: TGTGCCAGCAAGGTATGGGCAGGGGATGCCTACGAGCAGTACTTC. Translating gives CASKVWAGDAYEQYF.

A single count supports this clone. The genes are TRBV4-3 and TRBJ1-2, with 7 nucleotides matching TRBD1. CDR3 length: 15 amino acids. Germline lookup yields CDR1 LGHNA and CDR2 YSLEER. V lost 0 bases, J lost 4 bases, and 5 bases stayed unmatched. The CDR3: CASSQESTGPYGYTF. The DNA of the CDR3 is TGCGCCAGCAGCCAAGAGTCGACAGGGCCCTATGGCTACACCTTC.

The CDR3 is CASSFQSTGNTEAFF. The CDR3 DNA is TGTGCCAGCAGCTTCCAAAGTACAGGGAACACTGAAGCTTTCTTT. The chain is built from TRBV7-9 and TRBJ1-1; TRBD1 might be the D (5 bases). Trimming left V 3 bases short and J 1 base short, with 12 bases between. The CDR3 length is 15 residues. The V gene's germline CDR1 is SEHNR and CDR2 FQNEAQ (reference sequence).

The chain joins TRBV30 to TRBJ1-1; TRBD1 might be the D (5 bases). V gave up 4 bases and J gave up 2 bases, with 14 bases separating them. Germline V gene data show CDR1 as GTSNPN and CDR2 as SVGIG (reference sequence). The CDR3 is 14 amino acids. CDR3 protein: CAWTSGGGNTEAFF. The CDR3 nucleotides are TGTGCCTGGACCTCGGGGGGGGGAAACACTGAAGCTTTCTTT.

The chain has TRBV3-1 (or the pseudogene TRBV3-2) and TRBJ2-3; TRBD2 matches 8 bases. CDR1 and CDR2 (germline): LGHDT, YNNKEL (reference sequence). The CDR3 sequence is 19 residues long. Germline trimming cut 1 base from V and 0 bases from J; bases unmatched to any gene: 12. The CDR3 loop is CASSQGNLAGFLSTDTQYF. DNA for the CDR3: TGTGCCAGCAGCCAAGGGAATCTAGCGGGCTTCCTTAGCACAGATACGCAGTATTTT.

This chain connects TRBV6-1 to TRBJ1-2; D is ambiguous. Germline-derived CDR1 and CDR2 are MNHNS and SASEGT. CDR3 length: 14 residues. V lost 1 base and J lost 7, with 13 bases in between. As DNA, the CDR3 is TGTGCCAGCAGTGAAGACGGCCGTGCGGGTGGCTACACCTTC. Translated, it gives CASSEDGRAGGYTF.

This chain joins TRBV11-3 and TRBJ1-3; D is possibly TRBD1 (5 bases). The CDR3 contains 14 residues. V was pared by 2 bases and J by 8 bases, with 13 bases between. The V gene's germline CDR1 is SGHNT and CDR2 YENEEA. The CDR3 coding sequence is TGTGCCAGCAGCTTAAGTCAGGGAAGACACACCATATATTTT. Translating gives CASSLSQGRHTIYF. Full variable domain (remainder filled in from reference TRBV11-3 and TRBJ1-3): EAGVVQSPRYKIIEKKQPVAFWCNPISGHNTLYWYLQNLGQGPELLIRYENEEAVDDSQLPKDRFSAERLKGVDSTLKIQPAELGDSAVYLCASSLSQGRHTIYFGEGSWLTVV.

The chain employs TRBV7-9 and TRBJ1-1; a possible D gene is TRBD1 (5 bases). Per germline, CDR1 SEHNR and CDR2 FQNEAQ (reference sequence). The CDR3 runs to 13 residues. V was clipped by 5 bases and J by 1 base, with 8 bases between them. CDR3 sequence: CASSGQGNTEAFF. The CDR3 DNA reads TGTGCCAGCAGCGGCCAGGGGAACACTGAAGCTTTCTTT.

The chain links TRBV29-1 to TRBJ2-6, with D possibly matching TRBD1 (5 bases). This CDR3 comprises 13 residues. V lost 5 bases and J 2 bases, leaving 7 bases between the germline ends. From germline, CDR1 is SQVTM and CDR2 ANQGSEA. DNA for the CDR3: TGCAGCGTTAGGGGCGCTGGGGCCAACGTCCTGACTTTC. Residues: CSVRGAGANVLTF.